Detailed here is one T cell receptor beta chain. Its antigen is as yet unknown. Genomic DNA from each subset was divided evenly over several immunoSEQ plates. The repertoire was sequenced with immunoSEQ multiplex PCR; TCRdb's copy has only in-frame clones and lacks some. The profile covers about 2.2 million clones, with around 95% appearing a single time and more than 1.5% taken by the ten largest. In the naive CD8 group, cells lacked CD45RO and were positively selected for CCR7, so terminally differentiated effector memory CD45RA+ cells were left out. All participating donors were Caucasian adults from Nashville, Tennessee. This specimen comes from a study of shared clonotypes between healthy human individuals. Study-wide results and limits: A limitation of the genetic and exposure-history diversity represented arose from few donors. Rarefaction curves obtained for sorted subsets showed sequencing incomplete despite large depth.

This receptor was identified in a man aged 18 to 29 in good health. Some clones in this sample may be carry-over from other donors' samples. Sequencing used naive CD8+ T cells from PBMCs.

CDR3 amino acids: CASSLSGSAHEQYF. CDR3 in DNA: TGTGCCAGCAGCTTAAGTGGCAGCGCCCACGAGCAGTACTTC. The chain employs TRBV7-2 and TRBJ2-7; D ambiguous. V lost 2 bases, J lost 5 bases, and 13 bases lay in between. Germline V gene sequence: CDR1 SGHTA, CDR2 FQGNSA. The CDR3 totals 14 residues. The variable domain in full, with the rest retrieved from reference TRBV7-2 and TRBJ2-7, is GAGVSQSPSNKVTEKGKDVELRCDPISGHTALYWYRQSLGQGLEFLIYFQGNSAPDKSGLPSDRFSAERTGGSVSTLTIQRTQQEDSAVYLCASSLSGSAHEQYFGPGTRLTVT.